Listed below are T cell receptor beta chains from one sample, sequenced in a study of regulatory T cells in long-lasting Graves disease. TCRdb analysed the multiplex PCR reads with MiXCR anew, one entry per CDR3 protein. The sample carries 350,000 to 450,000 distinct CDR3 sequences, about a fifth recorded once. Sequenced here: peripheral blood mononuclear cells (PBMCs), sampled when the disease was refractory, from a patient treated with antithyroid drugs. These receptors were taken from a female donor with Graves disease. Both conserved end residues are part of each CDR3. The D gene is left open where the match is weak. Clone size is stated in some rows and not others, as once, few, many or a class when expanded.

CASRGALETQYF	TGTGCCAGCCGGGGGGCATTGGAGACCCAGTACTTC	.	TRBV28	TRBJ2-5	many
CASSPQGLVGKLFF	TGTGCCAGCAGCCCACAGGGGCTTGTTGGGAAACTGTTTTTT	TRBD1	TRBV7-8	TRBJ1-4	.
CAISGGGEDTQYF	TGTGCCATCAGTGGCGGGGGTGAAGATACGCAGTATTTT	TRBD2	TRBV10-3	TRBJ2-3	.
CATSDFRQGYADEQFF	TGTGCCACCAGTGATTTTAGGCAGGGGTATGCGGATGAGCAGTTCTTC	.	TRBV24-1	TRBJ2-1	.
CASRSTGEKLFF	TGTGCCTCGAGGTCGACCGGGGAAAAACTGTTTTTT	.	TRBV6-1	TRBJ1-4	.
CASSSGGGPSYEQYF	TGTGCCAGCAGTTCTGGAGGGGGCCCCTCCTACGAGCAGTACTTC	.	TRBV28	TRBJ2-7	few
CASGLIPGTAGNTIYF	TGTGCTAGTGGTTTGATTCCCGGGACAGCTGGAAACACCATATATTTT	TRBD1	TRBV12-5	TRBJ1-3	few
CAAGAPSGSGSSNIQYF	TGTGCAGCAGGAGCGCCCAGCGGGAGTGGTAGTTCGAACATTCAGTACTTC	TRBD2	TRBV19	TRBJ2-4	.
CAQRKPGTAQYGYTF	TGTGCCCAAAGAAAGCCAGGGACCGCCCAATATGGCTACACCTTC	.	TRBV30	TRBJ1-2	many
CASSLTGGPPEAFF	TGTGCCAGCAGTCTCACAGGGGGCCCGCCTGAAGCTTTCTTT	TRBD1	TRBV6-1	TRBJ1-1	many
CASSQTLGEGIQETQYF	TGTGCCAGCAGCCAAACCCTCGGGGAGGGGATCCAAGAGACCCAGTACTTC	TRBD2	TRBV14	TRBJ2-5	few
CASRRGQGLYYEQYF	TGTGCCAGCAGGAGAGGACAGGGCTTATACTACGAGCAGTACTTC	TRBD1	TRBV7-9	TRBJ2-7	few
CASSLGDSSNIQYF	TGCGCCAGCAGCTTGGGCGACAGTTCAAACATTCAGTACTTC	.	TRBV5-1	TRBJ2-4	many
CASSLARGRQPGRSGANVLTF	TGTGCCAGCAGCTTAGCCCGGGGTCGCCAGCCTGGGAGATCTGGGGCCAACGTCCTGACTTTC	.	TRBV7-8	TRBJ2-6	.
CASTQVDGYGYTF	TGTGCCAGCACCCAGGTGGACGGCTATGGCTACACCTTC	.	TRBV28	TRBJ1-2	many
CASSFGLAVGETQYF	TGTGCCAGCAGCTTCGGACTAGCGGTAGGGGAGACCCAGTACTTC	TRBD2	TRBV5-4	TRBJ2-5	many
CASSERGGGAYEQYF	TGTGCCAGCAGTGAACGGGGCGGTGGTGCCTACGAGCAGTACTTC	.	TRBV25-1	TRBJ2-7	.
CASSAGVSPLHF	TGTGCCAGCAGTGCAGGGGTTTCACCCCTCCACTTT	.	TRBV28	TRBJ1-6	many
CSTMTGPTGYTF	TGCAGCACCATGACAGGACCGACTGGCTACACCTTC	.	TRBV29-1	TRBJ1-2	many
CASRGQSSYEQYF	TGTGCCAGCAGAGGACAGTCTTCCTACGAGCAGTACTTC	.	TRBV11-2	TRBJ2-7	few
CASSASDRSSYEQYF	TGTGCCAGCAGCGCCAGTGACAGGAGCTCCTACGAGCAGTACTTC	.	TRBV7-9	TRBJ2-7	many
CASSLSLGSQQETQYF	TGTGCCAGCAGCTTATCCCTCGGGTCCCAACAAGAGACCCAGTACTTC	.	TRBV11-1	TRBJ2-5	many
CASSTDLYEQYF	TGTGCCAGCAGCACGGACCTCTACGAGCAGTACTTC	.	TRBV7-8	TRBJ2-7	many
CASSLGQSALF	TGTGCCAGCAGCTTAGGCCAATCCGCCCTCTTT	.	TRBV13	TRBJ1-1	many
CASSFSDSNQPQHF	TGTGCCAGCAGTTTTTCGGATAGCAATCAGCCCCAGCATTTT	.	TRBV28	TRBJ1-5	many
CASTLLAGGGEQFF	TGTGCCAGCACCTTACTAGCGGGGGGGGGGGAGCAGTTCTTC	TRBD2	TRBV2	TRBJ2-1	.
CASSLGWTVSTF	TGTGCCAGCAGTTTAGGGTGGACGGTCAGCACCTTC	.	TRBV12-3/TRBV12-4	TRBJ1-2	many
CASSPFSAGNTEAFF	TGTGCCAGCAGCCCCTTTTCTGCGGGGAACACTGAAGCTTTCTTT	.	TRBV14	TRBJ1-1	few
CASSETGWDQPQHF	TGTGCCAGCAGTGAGACAGGGTGGGATCAGCCCCAGCATTTT	TRBD1	TRBV25-1	TRBJ1-5	.
CASSPGPAEHEQYF	TGTGCCAGCAGCCCAGGGCCCGCGGAACACGAGCAGTACTTC	.	TRBV7-9	TRBJ2-7	few
CASSLNPDSTTEAFF	TGCGCCAGCAGCCTTAATCCCGACAGCACCACTGAAGCTTTCTTT	.	TRBV4-3	TRBJ1-1	few
CASRQTPKAGYTF	TGTGCCAGCAGACAGACACCCAAGGCTGGCTACACCTTC	.	TRBV7-2	TRBJ1-2	many
CASSRDRVAQPQHF	TGTGCCAGCAGTAGGGACAGGGTGGCTCAGCCCCAGCATTTT	TRBD1	TRBV12-3/TRBV12-4	TRBJ1-5	.
CASSLRQGNANVLTF	TGTGCCAGCAGTTTACGACAGGGGAACGCCAACGTCCTGACTTTC	TRBD1	TRBV28	TRBJ2-6	many
CAISESPSATIYEQYF	TGTGCCATCAGTGAGTCGCCATCTGCGACCATCTACGAGCAGTACTTC	.	TRBV10-3	TRBJ2-7	many
CASSYPLGEQYF	TGTGCCAGCAGTTACCCGTTGGGCGAGCAGTACTTC	.	TRBV6-5	TRBJ2-7	.
CASSPQKNTEAFF	TGTGCCAGCTCACCACAGAAGAACACTGAAGCTTTCTTT	.	TRBV18	TRBJ1-1	many
CASSGRTSGRGETQYF	TGTGCCAGCAGTGGAAGGACTAGCGGGAGGGGGGAGACCCAGTACTTC	TRBD2	TRBV28	TRBJ2-5	many
CATSEQVYGYTF	TGTGCCACGTCGGAACAGGTCTATGGCTACACCTTC	.	TRBV6-1	TRBJ1-2	few
CASSLLSRETEAFF	TGTGCCAGCAGCTTACTATCGCGGGAAACTGAAGCTTTCTTT	.	TRBV7-6	TRBJ1-1	many
CASSEWVTQDAFF	TGTGCCAGCAGTGAGTGGGTCACCCAGGACGCTTTCTTT	.	TRBV2	TRBJ1-1	many
CSVSQGGQGPQETQYF	TGCAGCGTCTCACAGGGGGGACAGGGTCCCCAAGAGACCCAGTACTTC	TRBD1	TRBV29-1	TRBJ2-5	many
CASSPPGLTKETQYF	TGTGCCAGCTCACCACCGGGGCTGACTAAAGAGACCCAGTACTTC	.	TRBV18	TRBJ2-5	many
CASSYILGGYEQYF	TGTGCCAGCAGCTACATCCTAGGGGGCTACGAGCAGTACTTC	.	TRBV27	TRBJ2-7	many
CASSFSGVSYEQYF	TGCGCCAGCAGCTTCAGCGGGGTCTCCTACGAGCAGTACTTC	TRBD2	TRBV5-1	TRBJ2-7	.